This T cell receptor (beta chain) emerged from a study of read filtering for tumor transcriptome and immune sequencing. This clonotype showed up many times. From 300 to 400 ng of RNA, a library with molecular barcoded alpha/delta and beta/gamma adaptors was made. TCRdb reanalysed the reads using MiXCR and keeps one entry per CDR3 protein. Of some 19,000 distinct CDR3 sequences listed, about 20% were seen once; the top ten hold more than 20%. The source is a donor at least 40 years old with multiple myeloma. Sequencing used a population of CD138-negative cells sorted from bone marrow.

The CDR3 loop reads CASSLIGVAGVWADTQYF. Here the CDR3 DNA reads TGTGCCAGCAGTTTAATTGGAGTAGCGGGAGTCTGGGCAGATACGCAGTATTTT. The J gene is TRBJ2-3, the V gene TRBV27, with TRBD2 matching over 9 bases. CDR1 MNHEY and CDR2 SMNVEV come from the germline V gene (reference sequence). With V trimmed by 2 bases and J by 4 bases, 13 bases remained unmatched. This CDR3 has 18 amino acids.